This T cell receptor beta chain was obtained from a study of cytomegalovirus exposure and HLA in healthy donors. The donors were part of the roughly 120-subject validation cohort, which stood apart from the roughly 700-subject first cohort. A remark on this clone: The antigen remains unidentified.

Sequencing used immunoSEQ multiplex PCR; TCRdb keeps in-frame clones, though not all of them. This table holds 85,000 to 90,000 clones, 96% found once. The V segment lost 6 bases and the J segment 3 bases; nucleotides outside the gene matches: 3. The CDR3 is made up of 14 amino acids. The germline gives CDR1 SQVTM, CDR2 ANQGSEA. Study-wide results and limits: Rarity held for most TCR sequences, but there were some public TCRs that occurred in many donors.

The rearrangement uses TRBV29-1 and TRBJ1-3; 12 positions agree with TRBD1. The TCR comes from a man aged 18 to 30 in good health and CMV-seronegative. The source material was PBMCs. DNA for the CDR3: TGCAGCGTGGGACAGGGGGCGTATGGAAACACCATATATTTT. Its protein is CSVGQGAYGNTIYF.